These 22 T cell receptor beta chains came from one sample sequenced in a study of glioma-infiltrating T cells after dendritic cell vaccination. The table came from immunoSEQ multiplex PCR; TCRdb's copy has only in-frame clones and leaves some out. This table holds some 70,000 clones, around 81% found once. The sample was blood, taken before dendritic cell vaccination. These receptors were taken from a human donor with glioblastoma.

Here the CDR3 reads CASSVVGVGNQPQHF. Written as DNA, the CDR3 is TGTGCCAGCAGCGTAGTGGGAGTGGGCAATCAGCCCCAGCATTTT. V gene TRBV6-5 combines with J gene TRBJ1-5; no clear D gene. Trimming took off 6 bases at V and 2 bases at J, with 14 bases between the two ends. This CDR3 has 15 residues. Germline loops: CDR1 MNHEY, CDR2 SVGAGI.

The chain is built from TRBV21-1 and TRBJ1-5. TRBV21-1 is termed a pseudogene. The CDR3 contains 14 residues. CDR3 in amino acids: CASTMRVEGQPQHF. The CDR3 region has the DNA TGTGCCAGCACGATGAGGGTCGAAGGACAGCCCCAGCATTTT.

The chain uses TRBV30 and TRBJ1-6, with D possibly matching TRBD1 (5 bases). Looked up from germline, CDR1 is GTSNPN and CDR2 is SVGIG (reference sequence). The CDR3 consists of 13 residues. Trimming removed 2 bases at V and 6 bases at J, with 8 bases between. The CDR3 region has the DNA TGTGCCTGGAGTTCGGGACTTAATTCACCCCTCCACTTT. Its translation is CAWSSGLNSPLHF.

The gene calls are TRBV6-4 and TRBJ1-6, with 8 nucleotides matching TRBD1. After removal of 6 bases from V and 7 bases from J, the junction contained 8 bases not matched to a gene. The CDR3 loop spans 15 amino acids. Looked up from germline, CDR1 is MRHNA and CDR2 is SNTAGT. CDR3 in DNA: TGTGCCAGCAGACCACAGGGGGGTAGGAATTCACCCCTCCACTTT. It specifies CASRPQGGRNSPLHF.

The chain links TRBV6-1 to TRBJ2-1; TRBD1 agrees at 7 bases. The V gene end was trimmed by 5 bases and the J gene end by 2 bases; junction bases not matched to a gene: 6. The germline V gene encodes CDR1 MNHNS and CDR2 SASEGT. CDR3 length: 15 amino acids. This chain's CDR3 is CASSFNGQAYNEQFF. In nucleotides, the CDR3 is TGTGCCAGCAGTTTTAACGGACAGGCCTACAATGAGCAGTTCTTC.

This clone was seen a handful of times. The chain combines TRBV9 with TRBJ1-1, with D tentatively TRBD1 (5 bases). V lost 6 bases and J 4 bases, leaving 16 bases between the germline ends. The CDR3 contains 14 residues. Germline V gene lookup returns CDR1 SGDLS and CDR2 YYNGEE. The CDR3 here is CASKGEGLSTEAFF. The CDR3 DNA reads TGTGCCAGCAAAGGGGAGGGACTAAGCACTGAAGCTTTCTTT.

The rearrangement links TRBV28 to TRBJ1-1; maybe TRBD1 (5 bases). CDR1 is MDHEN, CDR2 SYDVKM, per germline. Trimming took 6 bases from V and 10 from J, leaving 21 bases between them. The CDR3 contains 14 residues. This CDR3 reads CASSLAGGGFIAFF. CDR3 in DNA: TGTGCCAGCAGCCTCGCTGGGGGAGGGTTCATAGCTTTCTTT.

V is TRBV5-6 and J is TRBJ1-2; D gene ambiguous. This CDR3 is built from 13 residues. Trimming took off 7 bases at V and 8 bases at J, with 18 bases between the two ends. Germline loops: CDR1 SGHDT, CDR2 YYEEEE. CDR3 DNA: TGTGCCAGCCAGCGCCTCCCCTTTGAGGGCTACACCTTC. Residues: CASQRLPFEGYTF.

CDR3 region: CASRPPRGRRTGELFF. Written as DNA, the CDR3 is TGTGCCAGTAGACCTCCCAGGGGGCGAAGGACCGGGGAGCTGTTTTTT. This sequence joins TRBV19 and TRBJ2-2; 8 bases match TRBD1. J gave up 5 bases and V 6 bases, and 11 bases lay outside the gene matches. The germline CDR1 and CDR2 sequences are LNHDA and SQIVND (reference sequence). This CDR3 spans 16 amino acids.

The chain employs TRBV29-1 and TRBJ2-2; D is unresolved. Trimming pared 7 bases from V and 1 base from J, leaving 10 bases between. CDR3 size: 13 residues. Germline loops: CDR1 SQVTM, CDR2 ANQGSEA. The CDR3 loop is CSATIRNTGELFF. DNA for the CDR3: TGCAGCGCTACGATACGGAACACCGGGGAGCTGTTTTTT.

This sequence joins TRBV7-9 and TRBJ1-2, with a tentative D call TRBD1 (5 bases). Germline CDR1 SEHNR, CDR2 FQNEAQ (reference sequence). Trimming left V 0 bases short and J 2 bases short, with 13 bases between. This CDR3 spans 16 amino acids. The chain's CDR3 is CASSLAGRGNNYGYTF. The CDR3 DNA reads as TGTGCCAGCAGCTTAGCGGGGCGAGGAAACAACTATGGCTACACCTTC.

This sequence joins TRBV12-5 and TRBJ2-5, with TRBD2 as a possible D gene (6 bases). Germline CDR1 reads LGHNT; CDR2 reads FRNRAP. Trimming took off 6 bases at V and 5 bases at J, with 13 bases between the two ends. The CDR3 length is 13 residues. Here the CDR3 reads CASGPFGGETQYF. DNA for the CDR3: TGTGCTAGTGGCCCTTTTGGGGGGGAGACCCAGTACTTC. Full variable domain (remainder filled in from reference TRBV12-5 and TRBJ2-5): DARVTQTPRHKVTEMGQEVTMRCQPILGHNTVFWYRQTMMQGLELLAYFRNRAPLDDSGMPKDRFSAEMPDATLATLKIQPSEPRDSAVYFCASGPFGGETQYFGPGTRLLVL.

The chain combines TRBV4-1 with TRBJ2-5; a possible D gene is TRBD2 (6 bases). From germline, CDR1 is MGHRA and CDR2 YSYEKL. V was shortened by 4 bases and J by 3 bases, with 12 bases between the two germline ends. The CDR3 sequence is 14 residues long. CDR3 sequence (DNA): TGCGCCAGCAGCCTCCTTTGGGGGGAAGAGACCCAGTACTTC. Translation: CASSLLWGEETQYF.

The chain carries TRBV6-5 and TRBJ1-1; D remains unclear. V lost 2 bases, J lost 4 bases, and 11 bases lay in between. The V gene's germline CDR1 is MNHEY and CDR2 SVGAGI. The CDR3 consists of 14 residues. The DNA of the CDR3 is TGTGCCAGCAGTTACGGGGAGGGAGGCACTGAAGCTTTCTTT. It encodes CASSYGEGGTEAFF.

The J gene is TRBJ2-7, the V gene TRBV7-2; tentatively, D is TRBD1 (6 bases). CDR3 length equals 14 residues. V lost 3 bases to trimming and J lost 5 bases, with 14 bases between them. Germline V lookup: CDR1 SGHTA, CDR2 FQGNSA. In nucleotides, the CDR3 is TGTGCCAGCAGCTTGGAACAGGGTAGCCACGAGCAGTACTTC. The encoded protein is CASSLEQGSHEQYF.

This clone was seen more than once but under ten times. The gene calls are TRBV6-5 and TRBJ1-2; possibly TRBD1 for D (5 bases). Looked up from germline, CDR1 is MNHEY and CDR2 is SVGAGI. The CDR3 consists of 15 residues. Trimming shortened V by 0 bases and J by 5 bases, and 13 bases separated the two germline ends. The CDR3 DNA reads TGTGCCAGCAGTTACTCGAATGCAGGGTGGTATGGCTACACCTTC. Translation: CASSYSNAGWYGYTF.

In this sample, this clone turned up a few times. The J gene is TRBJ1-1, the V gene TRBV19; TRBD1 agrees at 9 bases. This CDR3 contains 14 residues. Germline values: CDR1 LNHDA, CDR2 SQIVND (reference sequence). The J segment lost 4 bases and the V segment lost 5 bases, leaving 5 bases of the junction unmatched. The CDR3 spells CASSHDRGGTEAFF. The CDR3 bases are TGTGCCAGTAGTCACGACAGGGGGGGCACTGAAGCTTTCTTT.

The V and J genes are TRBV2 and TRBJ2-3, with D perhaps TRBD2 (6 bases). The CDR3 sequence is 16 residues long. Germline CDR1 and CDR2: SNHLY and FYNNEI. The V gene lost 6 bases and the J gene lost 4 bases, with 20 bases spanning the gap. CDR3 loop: CASRGWPSVHSDTQYF. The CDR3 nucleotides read TGTGCCAGCAGGGGGTGGCCTAGCGTTCATTCAGATACGCAGTATTTT.

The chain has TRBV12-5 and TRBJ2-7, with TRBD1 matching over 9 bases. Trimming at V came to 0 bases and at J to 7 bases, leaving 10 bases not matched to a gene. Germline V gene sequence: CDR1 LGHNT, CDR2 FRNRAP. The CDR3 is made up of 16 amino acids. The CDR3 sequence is CASGLVQGQGIREQYF. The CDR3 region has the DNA TGTGCTAGTGGTTTGGTACAGGGACAGGGAATTCGTGAGCAGTACTTC.

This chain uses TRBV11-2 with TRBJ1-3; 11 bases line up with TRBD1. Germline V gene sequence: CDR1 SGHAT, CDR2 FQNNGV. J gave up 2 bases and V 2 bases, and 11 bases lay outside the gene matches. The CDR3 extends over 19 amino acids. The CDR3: CASSLLLSDRGLAGNTIYF. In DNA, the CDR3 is TGTGCCAGCAGCTTATTGCTCTCGGACAGGGGGCTTGCTGGAAACACCATATATTTT.

The DNA of the CDR3 is TGTGCCAGCAGCTTAGCCCTAGGTATAGCGGGGGCCCAAGAGACCCAGTACTTC. This codes for CASSLALGIAGAQETQYF. V and J are TRBV7-2 and TRBJ2-5, with 9 bases matching TRBD2. J lost 1 base, V lost 0 bases, and 9 bases had no gene match. Germline CDR1 is SGHTA and CDR2 is FQGNSA. CDR3 length: 18 amino acids.

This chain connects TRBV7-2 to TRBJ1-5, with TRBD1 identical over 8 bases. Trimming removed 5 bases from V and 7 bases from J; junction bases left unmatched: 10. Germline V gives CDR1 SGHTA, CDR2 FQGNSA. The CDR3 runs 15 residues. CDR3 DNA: TGTGCCAGCAGCGAAACTACAGGGGGAGGCCAGCCCCAGCATTTT. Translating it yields CASSETTGGGQPQHF. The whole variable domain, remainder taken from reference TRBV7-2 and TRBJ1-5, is GAGVSQSPSNKVTEKGKDVELRCDPISGHTALYWYRQSLGQGLEFLIYFQGNSAPDKSGLPSDRFSAERTGGSVSTLTIQRTQQEDSAVYLCASSETTGGGQPQHFGDGTRLSIL.